The 13 T cell receptor beta chains given below trace back to one sample, sequenced in a study of T cell repertoires in cytomegalovirus infection. No antigen has been assigned to these receptors. MiXCR, run by TCRdb on the reads, gives a single entry per CDR3 protein. The table has around 900,000 distinct CDR3 sequences, 30% to 40% seen once. The sequences come from cultured CD8+ T cells from PBMCs, collected from culture after CMV antigen stimulation. The receptors shown here come from a human donor in good health (CMV status not recorded). Some clones in this sample may be carry-over from other donors' samples.

This rearrangement joins TRBV19 to TRBJ1-1, with unresolved D. This CDR3 spans 15 amino acids. Trimming stripped 1 base from V and 0 bases from J, with 9 bases between. The germline V gene has CDR1 LNHDA and CDR2 SQIVND (reference sequence). The chain's CDR3 is CASSIGGGMNTEAFF. The CDR3 region has the DNA TGTGCCAGTAGTATAGGTGGAGGGATGAACACTGAAGCTTTCTTT.

This clonotype was seen a handful of times. This may arise from a read error, as a much more abundant clone is one base away. The CDR3 sequence is CASSWQGTEAFF. The CDR3 region has the DNA TGTGCCAGCAGCTGGCAGGGCACTGAAGCTTTCTTT. The V gene is TRBV7-9, the J gene TRBJ1-1; TRBD1 is a possible D gene (5 bases). This CDR3 has 12 residues. The V gene's germline CDR1 is SEHNR and CDR2 FQNEAQ (reference sequence). V lost 4 bases to trimming and J lost 4 bases, with 7 bases between them.

This rearrangement joins TRBV6-1 to TRBJ2-7; D is ambiguous. Germline lookup yields CDR1 MNHNS and CDR2 SASEGT. The V end lost 3 bases, the J end lost 0 bases, and 9 bases lay between the germline ends. The CDR3 covers 14 residues. The CDR3 nucleotides are TGTGCCAGCAGTGACCCTCGGACCTCCTACGAGCAGTACTTC. It encodes CASSDPRTSYEQYF.

This rearrangement joins TRBV6-5 to TRBJ2-6; possibly TRBD2 for D (6 bases). CDR1 and CDR2 (germline): MNHEY, SVGAGI. V shed 0 bases and J shed 1 base, with 10 bases lying between them. This CDR3 has 17 residues. The CDR3 DNA reads TGTGCCAGCAGTTACTCCCTGGGAGGTTCTGGGGCCAACGTCCTGACTTTC. It is translated as CASSYSLGGSGANVLTF.

The rearrangement uses TRBV2 and TRBJ2-3; D is undetermined. From germline, CDR1 is SNHLY and CDR2 FYNNEI. Trimming took 3 bases from V and 3 from J, leaving 10 bases between them. This CDR3 has 14 residues. In nucleotides, the CDR3 is TGTGCCAGCAGTGAGAAGTTGAGGACAGATACGCAGTATTTT. It codes for CASSEKLRTDTQYF.

A word on this clonotype: A much larger clone differs from this one at a single base, so this may be a read error. V usage is TRBV7-8 and J usage is TRBJ2-1; D ambiguous. This CDR3 region has 17 residues. Germline V gene data show CDR1 as SGHVS and CDR2 as FQNEAQ. The V end lost 3 bases, the J end lost 5 bases, and 20 bases lay between the germline ends. CDR3 in DNA: TGTGCCAGCAGCTTTTTTCCCCGGAACAGCAAAAACAATGAGCAGTTCTTC. Amino acid sequence: CASSFFPRNSKNNEQFF.

The J gene is TRBJ2-5, the V gene TRBV6-5, with D unclear. CDR3 length: 13 residues. Germline assignment: CDR1 MNHEY and CDR2 SVGAGI. Trimming pared 5 bases from V and 5 bases from J, leaving 12 bases between. CDR3 loop: CASSVEAVETQYF. As DNA, the CDR3 is TGTGCCAGCAGTGTTGAGGCAGTGGAGACCCAGTACTTC.

Comments on this clonotype: A read error is possible here, since a much larger clone lies one base away. V and J are TRBV7-2 and TRBJ2-7, with TRBD1 matching 7 bases. The CDR3 sequence is 14 residues long. Germline V lookup: CDR1 SGHTA, CDR2 FQGNSA. Here the CDR3 DNA reads TGTGCCAGCCGCTTATGGGGCAGGGGGTACGAGCAGTACTTC. Translation gives CASRLWGRGYEQYF.

The CDR3 DNA reads TGTGCCAGCAGTTACTCGATGCAGGGGGCGCTGGGAGATACGCAGTATTTT. Protein: CASSYSMQGALGDTQYF. This chain joins TRBV6-6 and TRBJ2-3; 8 nucleotides agree with TRBD1. CDR3 length: 17 amino acids. CDR1 is MNHNY and CDR2 is SVGAGI in the germline V gene (reference sequence). With V trimmed by 0 bases and J by 5 bases, 10 bases remained unmatched.

The sample holds many counts of this clonotype. J is TRBJ2-1 and V is TRBV7-2; D might be TRBD2 (5 bases). V lost 6 bases and J lost 0, with 9 bases in between. The CDR3 length is 14 residues. Germline V gene data show CDR1 as SGHTA and CDR2 as FQGNSA. This chain's CDR3 is CASRVGVSYNEQFF. The CDR3 DNA reads as TGTGCCAGCAGAGTCGGGGTCTCCTACAATGAGCAGTTCTTC.

The rearrangement uses TRBV6-4 and TRBJ2-1; maybe TRBD2 (7 bases). The germline V gene has CDR1 MRHNA and CDR2 SNTAGT. The CDR3 runs 18 residues. Trimming shortened V by 0 bases and J by 0 bases, and 15 bases separated the two germline ends. CDR3 amino acids: CASSDSYGGPSSYNEQFF. The CDR3 DNA reads TGTGCCAGCAGTGACTCTTACGGGGGGCCGAGCTCCTACAATGAGCAGTTCTTC.

This clonotype has a handful of counts. The genes are TRBV7-8 and TRBJ1-1; D not resolved. CDR1 and CDR2 from the germline V gene are SGHVS and FQNEAQ. Deletions cut 5 bases from V and 1 base from J, with 23 bases between. This CDR3 has 18 amino acids. CDR3 sequence (DNA): TGTGCCAGCAGCCCATACCGAGCAATAGACGCTCGGAACACTGAAGCTTTCTTT. Its translation: CASSPYRAIDARNTEAFF.

This clonotype was detected only a few times. V gene TRBV5-1 combines with J gene TRBJ2-1; 12 bases are a match to TRBD2. This CDR3 spans 16 amino acids. With V trimmed by 4 bases and J by 3 bases, 5 bases remained unmatched. Germline V gene sequence: CDR1 SGHRS, CDR2 YFSETQ. The CDR3 loop reads CASSMPTSGGYNEQFF. In DNA form, the CDR3 reads TGCGCCAGCAGCATGCCGACTAGCGGGGGCTACAATGAGCAGTTCTTC.